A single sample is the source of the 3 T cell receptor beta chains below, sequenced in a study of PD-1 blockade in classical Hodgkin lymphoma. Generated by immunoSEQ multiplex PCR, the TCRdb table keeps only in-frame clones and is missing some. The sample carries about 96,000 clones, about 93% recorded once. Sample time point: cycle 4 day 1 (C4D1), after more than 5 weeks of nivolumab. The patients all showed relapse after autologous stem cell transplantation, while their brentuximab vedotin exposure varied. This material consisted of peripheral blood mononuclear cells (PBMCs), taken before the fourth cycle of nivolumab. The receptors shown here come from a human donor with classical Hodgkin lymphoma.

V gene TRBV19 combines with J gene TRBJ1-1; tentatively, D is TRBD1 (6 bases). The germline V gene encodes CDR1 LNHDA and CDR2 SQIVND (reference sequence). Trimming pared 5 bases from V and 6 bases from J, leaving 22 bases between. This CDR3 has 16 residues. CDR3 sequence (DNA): TGTGCCAGTAGTTCGTCGAAGCGGGGGGCTCACGCTGAAGCTTTCTTT. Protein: CASSSSKRGAHAEAFF. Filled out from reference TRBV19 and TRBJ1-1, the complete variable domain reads DGGITQSPKYLFRKEGQNVTLSCEQNLNHDAMYWYRQDPGQGLRLIYYSQIVNDFQKGDIAEGYSVSREKKESFPLTVTSAQKNPTAFYLCASSSSKRGAHAEAFFGQGTRLTVV.

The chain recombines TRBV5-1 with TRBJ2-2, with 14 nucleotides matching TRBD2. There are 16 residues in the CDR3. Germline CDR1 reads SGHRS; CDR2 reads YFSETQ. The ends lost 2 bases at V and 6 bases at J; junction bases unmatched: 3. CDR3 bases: TGCGCCAGCAGCTTCGGACTAGCGGGAGGCCCCGGGGAGCTGTTTTTT. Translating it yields CASSFGLAGGPGELFF.

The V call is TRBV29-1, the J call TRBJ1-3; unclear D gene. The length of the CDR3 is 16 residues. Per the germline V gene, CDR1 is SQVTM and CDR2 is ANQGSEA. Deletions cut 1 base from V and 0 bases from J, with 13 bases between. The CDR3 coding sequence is TGCAGCGTTGAAGTTCGTTGGCGTAACTCTGGAAACACCATATATTTT. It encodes CSVEVRWRNSGNTIYF.